This T cell receptor beta chain came from a study of CXCR3-negative and CXCR3-positive naive CD8 T cells. Whole-study context: Across all libraries, TRB reads numbered some 140 million, with about 1.5 +/- 0.3 million in each library.

Points from the study as a whole: CXCR3-negative naive cells had less hydrophobic TRB CDR3s than did CXCR3-positive naive cells. Expression of CXCR3 was partially reduced after cryopreservation, and fresh PBMCs were used in most assays. Within a donor, both naive subsets shared TRBV-TRBJ usage, unlike memory cells.

The libraries of TRB cDNA were constructed through 5' RACE using UMI labels. TCRdb reprocessed the 5' RACE reads and reports one entry per CDR3 protein, with no DNA. Its listing shows about 150,000 distinct CDR3 sequences. The CDR3 is 13 residues long. Germline V gene sequence: CDR1 MNHNY, CDR2 SVGAGI (reference sequence). With respect to this clonotype: What it recognizes is unknown.

The V gene is TRBV6-6, the J gene TRBJ2-7. Sequenced input: naive CXCR3+ CD8+ T cells from blood. The subset denotes: CD45RO-CCR7+CD27+CD95- naive CD8+ T cells expressing CXCR3 (TNR3+). This clonotype was sampled from a human donor in good health. Some clones in this sample may be carry-over from other donors' samples. The CDR3 spells CASSSDSSYEQYF.